This T cell receptor beta chain was recovered during a study of beta chain features in type 1 diabetes. Study results and limitations: A moderate, significant TCRB CDR3 shortening appeared in type 1 diabetes across four CD4+ subsets. These data did not resolve whether HLA type affects TCRB rearrangement.

Donors underwent one heparinised blood draw, 100 to 150 mL on average. Cells sorted by CD45RO/CCR7/CD25/CD127/CD95/CD27 comprised CD4+ naive, central memory, regulatory and stem cell-like memory cells. All of the sorted populations showed purity greater than 95%. This CDR3 contains 15 residues. V shed 1 base and J 8 bases; nucleotides not matched to a gene: 7. The germline V gene encodes CDR1 SGHDN and CDR2 FVKESK. Investigators reverse transcribed all isolated RNA, so they sequenced expressed TCRB transcripts. The repertoire was sequenced with immunoSEQ multiplex PCR; TCRdb's copy has only in-frame clones and lacks some. The table records tens of thousands of clones, roughly 40% of them present only once. Remarks on this clone: Its antigen remains unidentified.

Sequenced input: Tregs from blood. This TCR was sampled from a man aged 25-40 years with type 1 diabetes. The rearrangement links TRBV14 to TRBJ2-4; 8 nucleotides line up with TRBD2. In nucleotides, the CDR3 is TGTGCCAGCAGCCAAGGAGGTAGCGGGAACTACATTCAGTACTTC. Translated, it gives CASSQGGSGNYIQYF.